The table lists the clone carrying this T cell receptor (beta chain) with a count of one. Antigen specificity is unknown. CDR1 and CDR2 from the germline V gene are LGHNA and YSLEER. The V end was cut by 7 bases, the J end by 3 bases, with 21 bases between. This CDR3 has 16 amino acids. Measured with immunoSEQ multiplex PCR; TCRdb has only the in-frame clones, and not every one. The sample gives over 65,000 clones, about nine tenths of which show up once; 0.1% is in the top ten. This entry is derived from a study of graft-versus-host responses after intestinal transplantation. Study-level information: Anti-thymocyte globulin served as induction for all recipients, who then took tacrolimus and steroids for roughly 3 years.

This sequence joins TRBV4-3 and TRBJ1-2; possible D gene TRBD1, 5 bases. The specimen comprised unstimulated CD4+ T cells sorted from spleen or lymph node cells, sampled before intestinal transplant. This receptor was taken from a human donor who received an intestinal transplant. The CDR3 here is CASMIGRDGDYYGYTF. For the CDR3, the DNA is TGCGCCAGCATGATTGGGCGGGACGGTGATTACTATGGCTACACCTTC.